This T cell receptor beta chain was profiled in a study of Graves' ophthalmopathy and Graves' hyperthyroidism (dated by TCRdb to between 2017 and 2018). Regarding the research as a whole: Peripheral blood samples were taken at the time of initial diagnosis, before any treatment was given. TCR beta repertoire signatures were used to distinguish Graves' ophthalmopathy from Graves' hyperthyroidism and to predict progression to ophthalmopathy. In total, 135 blood samples were TCR-sequenced: 40 to 45 ophthalmopathy, approximately 80 hyperthyroidism and some 17 hyperthyroidism-to-ophthalmopathy patients. To explore V-J signatures that separate ophthalmopathy from hyperthyroidism, a discovery set of more than 95 patients was enrolled, consisting of about 45 with ophthalmopathy and about 60 with stable hyperthyroidism. An independent validation cohort was composed of 18 hyperthyroidism patients and around 16 patients who later progressed from hyperthyroidism to ophthalmopathy. In more than 5 hyperthyroidism patients, the T-cell repertoire of thyroid tissue was compared with the T-cell repertoire of blood. After sampling, hyperthyroidism patients received methimazole starting at 30 mg daily, and ophthalmopathy patients received high-dose intravenous methylprednisolone. The 95 to 100 discovery patients were randomly split 7:3 into training and test sets. Results and caveats for the whole study, not just this receptor: Among expanded thyroid clonotypes with frequency above 0.001, most also showed up in blood, which suggests that blood repertoires may reflect the thyroid immune response. In cross-validation, the 13-signature model distinguished ophthalmopathy from stable hyperthyroidism with approximately 88% sensitivity and about 81% specificity, and in the test set the corresponding values were around 80% and 75%. In validation, the model predicted ophthalmopathy progression with roughly 68% sensitivity and about 73% specificity; some twelve predicted patients were CT-confirmed with GO in a median of about 6.1 months. Sample size was not predetermined statistically, and investigators were not blinded to group allocation.

The CDR3 goes from the cysteine to the phenylalanine over 15 residues. The entry retains the CDR3 DNA only, 45 bases that are in frame from base 1. A distance of 14 bases separates the germline ends of V and J, which lose 6 bases and 2 bases respectively. Reading the germline V gene gives CDR1 SNHLY and CDR2 FYNNEI. TCR beta CDR3 regions were amplified from RNA transcripts for repertoire sequencing. HTBI primers and the Qiagen OneStep RT-PCR kit were used in a first-round RT-PCR, which was followed by a second-round multiplex PCR, size selection and purification. Libraries were sequenced on an Illumina HiSeq2000 using paired-end 100 bp reads. The authors processed their data as follows. SOAPnuke was used to process the reads, removing any read that contained adapters or uncalled bases, had a mean Phred below 15, or lacked an exact match to the constant primer or identifier. High-quality paired reads were merged with COPE v1.2.5. Each unique nucleotide sequence was defined as a clonotype, and clonotypes were aligned to IMGT TRB V, D and J references with MiTCR v1.1. The analysis was limited to V-J combinations with a frequency above 0.0001, which together covered 99.2% of repertoires. A TCR clonal expansion and chaos score per V-J combination was defined as the ratio of F50 clonal expansion to chaos observed in the TCRdist matrix. Features were reduced by Welch's t-statistics and random forest to approximately 13 V-J combinations, which fed a naive Bayes classifier. The Morisita-Horn index was used to measure how similar the thyroid and blood repertoires were. In-frame beta chains were kept once TCRdb had trimmed the public reads at Q25 with fastp and called clones with MiXCR. Each entry is one CDR3 protein sequence, shown with its most common DNA and genes. Clone size and V and J calls follow TCRdb, not the original study. This sample holds roughly 160,000 distinct CDR3 sequences; 35% to 50% were observed only once. The ten largest clones take up roughly 8.9% of the sample.

This clonotype was seen many times. Its antigen is currently not known. Per-base qualities were not stored, and no clone one base away is much larger. The ophthalmopathy patients had moderately to severely active disease, with a Clinical Activity Score of 3 or higher, a NOSPECS grade of 4 or higher, and a disease duration of less than 3 months. Patients with other autoimmune diseases, uncontrolled infections, pregnancy or lactation were excluded from the study. Clinical symptoms, serum thyroxine, TRAb, thyroid ultrasound and orbital computed tomography formed the basis of the diagnosis. Using Ficoll-Paque density gradient centrifugation, PBMCs were isolated from less than 11 ml of fresh peripheral blood. Total RNA was extracted with Trizol reagent and quality-checked on an Agilent 2100 Bioanalyzer.

Sequences were obtained from peripheral blood. This sequence originates from a man aged 25 to 40 with Graves' ophthalmopathy. Donor details come from another sample of the same person, matched by shared clones. The chain uses TRBV2 and TRBJ1-5, and possibly TRBD1, on 5 matching bases. CDR3 reads: CASRVGGGGNQPQHF. The bases read TGTGCCAGCAGGGTGGGCGGGGGTGGCAATCAGCCCCAGCATTTT. Extended through the reference TRBV2 and TRBJ1-5 proteins, this CDR3 yields the full variable domain: EPEVTQTPSHQVTQMGQEVILRCVPISNHLYFYWYRQILGQKVEFLVSFYNNEISEKSEIFDDQFSVERPDGSNFTLKIRSTKLEDSAMYFCASRVGGGGNQPQHFGDGTRLSIL.